These T cell receptor beta chains were read from a single sample in a study of cytomegalovirus exposure and HLA in healthy donors. TCRdb's copy holds only in-frame clones and misses some; the assay was immunoSEQ multiplex PCR. The sample lists about 150,000 clones; 80% to 85% were seen once. The sequenced sample was PBMCs. Receptors were obtained from a boy younger than 10 in good health and CMV-seronegative. Each CDR3 is given with its conserved first and last residue. Fields, in order: clone size, D gene, V gene, J gene, CDR3 DNA, CDR3 protein. A D gene is named only where the DNA matches it firmly. Size is omitted from some rows. Given values are once, few, many or a class for expanded clones.

NA	TRBD1	TRBV27	TRBJ2-2	TGTGCCAGCTCCGACAGGGACACCGGGGAGCTGTTTTTT	CASSDRDTGELFF
NA	TRBD2	TRBV12-5	TRBJ2-1	TGTGCTAGTGGTTTGGTACTTCCGGGACTAGCCCATGAGCAGTTCTTC	CASGLVLPGLAHEQFF
NA	NA	TRBV4-3	TRBJ2-7	TGCGCCAGCAGCCATCTTCAGAACTCCCCAGGATTCTACGAGCAGTCCTTC	CASSHLQNSPGFYEQSF
NA	TRBD2	TRBV6-4	TRBJ2-1	TGTGCCAGCAGTGGGACTAGCGGCTCCTACAATGAGCAGTTCTTC	CASSGTSGSYNEQFF
NA	NA	TRBV29-1	TRBJ1-1	TGCAGCGCCCGGGGGGGGACGTACACTGAAGCTTTCTTT	CSARGGTYTEAFF
NA	NA	TRBV6-1	TRBJ2-1	TGTGCCAGCAGTGTATGGGCGGGTGAGCAGTTCTTC	CASSVWAGEQFF
NA	TRBD2	TRBV4-3	TRBJ2-7	TGCGCCAGCAGCCATAGCGGGGCGTCCTACGAGCAGTACTTC	CASSHSGASYEQYF
NA	NA	TRBV29-1	TRBJ1-2	TGCAGCGTTGAATGGAAGGACAGCCCTCCTTGGAAAGGCTACACCTTC	CSVEWKDSPPWKGYTF
few	TRBD1	TRBV14	TRBJ1-1	TGTGCCAGCAGCCAAGTGCGACGGGACAGGGAAGGTTCGAACACTGAAGCTTTCTTT	CASSQVRRDREGSNTEAFF
once	NA	TRBV9	TRBJ2-7	TGTGCCAGCAGCCCCCCCTCGATGAGGGAGCAGTACTTC	CASSPPSMREQYF
NA	NA	TRBV5-1	TRBJ2-2	TGCGCCAGCAGCTTACAGTCGGGATCGAGCACCGGGGAGCTGTTTTTT	CASSLQSGSSTGELFF